This T cell receptor beta chain emerged from a study of patients and donors after allogeneic stem cell transplantation. This clonotype has only a few counts. CDR1 is SQVTM, CDR2 ANQGSEA, per germline. The length of the CDR3 is 13 residues. V trimming: 3 bases; J trimming: 5 bases; junction bases outside the gene matches: 5. Via MiXCR, TCRdb re-called the RT-PCR reads, giving one row per CDR3 protein. The table shows about 960,000 distinct CDR3 sequences, with over 15% occurring only once. The rearrangement links TRBV29-1 to TRBJ2-5, with 8 bases matching TRBD1. Sequencing was performed on blood, either unsorted or a sorted T cell fraction (not recorded which). The sequence was obtained from a human donor who was either an allogeneic HSCT recipient or a stem cell or donor lymphocyte infusion donor (not recorded which). It is not recorded whose cells these are; they may come from a transplant donor. The CDR3 DNA reads TGCAGCGTTGAGCAGGGGGCTGGGGAGACCCAGTACTTC. It encodes CSVEQGAGETQYF.